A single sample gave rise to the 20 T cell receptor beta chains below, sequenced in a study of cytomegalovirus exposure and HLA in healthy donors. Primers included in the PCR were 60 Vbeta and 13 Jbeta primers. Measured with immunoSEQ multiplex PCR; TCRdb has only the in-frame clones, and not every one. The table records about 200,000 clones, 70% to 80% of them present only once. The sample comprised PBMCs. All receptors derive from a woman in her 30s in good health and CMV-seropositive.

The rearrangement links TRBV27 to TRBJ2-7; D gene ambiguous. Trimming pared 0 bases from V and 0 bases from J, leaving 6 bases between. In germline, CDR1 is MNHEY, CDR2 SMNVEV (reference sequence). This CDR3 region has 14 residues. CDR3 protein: CASSLSGYSYEQYF. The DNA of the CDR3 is TGTGCCAGCAGTTTATCCGGGTACTCCTACGAGCAGTACTTC.

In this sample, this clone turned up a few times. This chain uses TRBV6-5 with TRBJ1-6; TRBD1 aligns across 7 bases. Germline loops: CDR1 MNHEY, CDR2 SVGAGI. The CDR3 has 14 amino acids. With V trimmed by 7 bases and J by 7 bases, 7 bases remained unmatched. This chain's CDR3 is CASMGSRGNSPLHF. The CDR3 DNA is TGTGCCAGCATGGGGAGCAGGGGGAATTCACCCCTCCACTTT.

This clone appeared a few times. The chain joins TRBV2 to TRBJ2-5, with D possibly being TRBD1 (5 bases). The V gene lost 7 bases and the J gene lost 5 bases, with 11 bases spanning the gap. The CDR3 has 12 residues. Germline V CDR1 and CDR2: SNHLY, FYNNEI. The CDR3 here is CASKAGLETQYF. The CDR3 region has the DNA TGTGCCAGCAAAGCAGGGCTGGAGACCCAGTACTTC.

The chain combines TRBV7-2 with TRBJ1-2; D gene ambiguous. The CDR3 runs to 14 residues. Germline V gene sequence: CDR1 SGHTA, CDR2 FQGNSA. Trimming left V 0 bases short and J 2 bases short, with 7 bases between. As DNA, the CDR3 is TGTGCCAGCAGCTTAGCACAACAGAACTATGGCTACACCTTC. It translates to CASSLAQQNYGYTF. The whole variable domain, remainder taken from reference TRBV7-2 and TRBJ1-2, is GAGVSQSPSNKVTEKGKDVELRCDPISGHTALYWYRQSLGQGLEFLIYFQGNSAPDKSGLPSDRFSAERTGGSVSTLTIQRTQQEDSAVYLCASSLAQQNYGYTFGSGTRLTVV.

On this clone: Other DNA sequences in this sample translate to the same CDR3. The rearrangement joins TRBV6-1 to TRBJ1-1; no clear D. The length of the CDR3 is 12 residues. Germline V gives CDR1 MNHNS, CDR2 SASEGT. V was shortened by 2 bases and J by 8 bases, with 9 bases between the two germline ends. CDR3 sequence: CASSERQLEAFF. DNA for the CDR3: TGTGCCAGCAGTGAAAGACAACTCGAAGCTTTCTTT.

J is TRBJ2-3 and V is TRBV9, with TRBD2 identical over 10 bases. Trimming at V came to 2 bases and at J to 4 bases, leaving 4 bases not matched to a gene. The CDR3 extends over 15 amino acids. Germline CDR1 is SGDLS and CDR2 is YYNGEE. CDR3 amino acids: CASSVLAGVSDTQYF. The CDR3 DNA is TGTGCCAGCAGCGTTCTAGCGGGGGTCTCAGATACGCAGTATTTT.

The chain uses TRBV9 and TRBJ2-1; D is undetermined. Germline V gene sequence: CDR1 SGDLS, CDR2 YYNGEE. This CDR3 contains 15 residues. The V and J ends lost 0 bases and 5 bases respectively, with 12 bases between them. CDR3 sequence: CASSVDTGRHNEQFF. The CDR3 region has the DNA TGTGCCAGCAGCGTAGACACTGGGCGCCACAATGAGCAGTTCTTC.

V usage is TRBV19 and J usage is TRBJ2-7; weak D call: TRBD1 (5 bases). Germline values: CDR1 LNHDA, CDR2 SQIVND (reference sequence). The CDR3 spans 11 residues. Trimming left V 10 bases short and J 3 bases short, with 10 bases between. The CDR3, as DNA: TGTGCCACCCCGGACAACTACGAGCAGTACTTC. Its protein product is CATPDNYEQYF.

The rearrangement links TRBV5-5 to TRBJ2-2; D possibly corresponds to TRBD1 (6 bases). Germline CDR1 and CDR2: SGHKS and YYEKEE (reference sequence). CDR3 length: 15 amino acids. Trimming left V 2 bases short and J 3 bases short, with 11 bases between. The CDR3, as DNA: TGTGCCAGCAGCTTAAGTAACAGGGACACCGGGGAGCTGTTTTTT. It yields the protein CASSLSNRDTGELFF.

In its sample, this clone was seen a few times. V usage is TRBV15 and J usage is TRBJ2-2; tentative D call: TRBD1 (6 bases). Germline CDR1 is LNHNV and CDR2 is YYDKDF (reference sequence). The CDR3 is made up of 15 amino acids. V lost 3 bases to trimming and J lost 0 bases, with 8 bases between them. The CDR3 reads CATSRRTANTGELFF. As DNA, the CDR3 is TGTGCCACCAGCAGGAGGACAGCGAACACCGGGGAGCTGTTTTTT.

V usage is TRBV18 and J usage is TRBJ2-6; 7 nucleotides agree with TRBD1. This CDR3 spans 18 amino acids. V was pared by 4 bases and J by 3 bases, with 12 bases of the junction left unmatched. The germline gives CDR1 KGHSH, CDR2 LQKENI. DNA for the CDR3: TGTGCCAGCTCACGAGGGGGCAGGGGCGCCCTTGGGGCCAACGTCCTGACTTTC. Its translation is CASSRGGRGALGANVLTF.

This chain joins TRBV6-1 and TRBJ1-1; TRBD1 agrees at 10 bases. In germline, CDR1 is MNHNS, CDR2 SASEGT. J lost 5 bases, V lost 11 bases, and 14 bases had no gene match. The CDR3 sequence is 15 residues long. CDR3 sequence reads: CAGRYSGTGETEAFF. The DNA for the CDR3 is TGTGCCGGGAGATATTCCGGGACAGGGGAAACTGAAGCTTTCTTT.

CDR3 sequence reads: CASSVLGLVTDTQYF. The CDR3 DNA sequence: TGTGCCAGCAGCGTATTGGGACTAGTTACAGATACGCAGTATTTT. The V call is TRBV9, the J call TRBJ2-3; the match to TRBD2 covers 8 bases. Looked up from germline, CDR1 is SGDLS and CDR2 is YYNGEE. CDR3 length: 15 residues. The ends lost 1 base at V and 3 bases at J; junction bases unmatched: 4.

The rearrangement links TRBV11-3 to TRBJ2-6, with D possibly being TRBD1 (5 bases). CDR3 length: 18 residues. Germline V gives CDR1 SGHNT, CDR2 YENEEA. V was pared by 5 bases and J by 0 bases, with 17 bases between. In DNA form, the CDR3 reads TGTGCCAGCAGCCCCGGACATGCGACAAGCTCTGGGGCCAACGTCCTGACTTTC. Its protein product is CASSPGHATSSGANVLTF.

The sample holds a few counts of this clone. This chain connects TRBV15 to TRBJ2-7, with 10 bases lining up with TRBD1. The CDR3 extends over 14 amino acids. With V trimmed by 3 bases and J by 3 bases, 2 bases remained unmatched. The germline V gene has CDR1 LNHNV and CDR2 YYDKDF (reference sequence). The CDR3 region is CATSSRTGGYEQYF. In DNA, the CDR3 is TGTGCCACCAGCAGCAGGACAGGGGGCTACGAGCAGTACTTC.

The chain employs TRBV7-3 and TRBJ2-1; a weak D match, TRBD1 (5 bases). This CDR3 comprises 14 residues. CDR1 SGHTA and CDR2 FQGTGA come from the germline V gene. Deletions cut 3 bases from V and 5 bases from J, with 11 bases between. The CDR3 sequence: CASSFSAGHNEQFF. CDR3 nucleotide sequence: TGTGCCAGCAGCTTTTCGGCAGGGCACAATGAGCAGTTCTTC.

The CDR3 region has the DNA TGTGCCAGCAGCTTAGACAGGGAAACTGAAGCTTTCTTT. Residues: CASSLDRETEAFF. The J gene is TRBJ1-1, the V gene TRBV7-3; 7 bases line up with TRBD1. V lost 2 bases, J lost 5 bases, and 2 bases stayed unmatched. In germline, CDR1 is SGHTA, CDR2 FQGTGA. The CDR3 consists of 13 residues.

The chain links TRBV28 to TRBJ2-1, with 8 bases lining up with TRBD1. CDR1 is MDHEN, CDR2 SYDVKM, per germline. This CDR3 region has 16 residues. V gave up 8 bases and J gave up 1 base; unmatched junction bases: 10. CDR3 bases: TGTGCCAGCGGCTACATGACAGGGGTTTCCTACAATGAGCAGTTCTTC. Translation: CASGYMTGVSYNEQFF. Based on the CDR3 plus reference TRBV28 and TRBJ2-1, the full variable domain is DVKVTQSSRYLVKRTGEKVFLECVQDMDHENMFWYRQDPGLGLRLIYFSYDVKMKEKGDIPEGYSVSREKKERFSLILESASTNQTSMYLCASGYMTGVSYNEQFFGPGTRLTVL.

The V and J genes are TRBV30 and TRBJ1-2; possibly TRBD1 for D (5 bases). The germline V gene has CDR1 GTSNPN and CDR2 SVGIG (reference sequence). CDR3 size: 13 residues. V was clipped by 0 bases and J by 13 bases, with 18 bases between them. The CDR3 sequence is CAWSVGAPSFLTF. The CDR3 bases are TGTGCCTGGAGTGTAGGGGCCCCTAGTTTCCTCACCTTC.

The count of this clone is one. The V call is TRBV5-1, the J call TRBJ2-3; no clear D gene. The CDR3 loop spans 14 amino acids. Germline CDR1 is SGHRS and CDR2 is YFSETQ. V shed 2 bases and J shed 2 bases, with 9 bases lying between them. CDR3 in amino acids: CASSFGYPTDTQYF. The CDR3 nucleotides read TGCGCCAGCAGCTTCGGGTATCCCACAGATACGCAGTATTTT.